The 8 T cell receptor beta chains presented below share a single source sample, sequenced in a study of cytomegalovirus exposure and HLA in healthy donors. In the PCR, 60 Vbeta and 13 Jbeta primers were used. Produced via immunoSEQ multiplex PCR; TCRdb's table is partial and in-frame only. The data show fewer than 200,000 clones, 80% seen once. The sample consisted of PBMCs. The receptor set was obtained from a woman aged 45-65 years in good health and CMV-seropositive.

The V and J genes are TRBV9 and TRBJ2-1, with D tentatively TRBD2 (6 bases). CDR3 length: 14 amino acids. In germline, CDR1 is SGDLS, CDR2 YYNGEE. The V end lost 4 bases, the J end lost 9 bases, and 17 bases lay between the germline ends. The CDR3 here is CASSSTRQGTEQFF. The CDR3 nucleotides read TGTGCCAGCAGCTCGACTAGGCAAGGCACTGAGCAGTTCTTC.

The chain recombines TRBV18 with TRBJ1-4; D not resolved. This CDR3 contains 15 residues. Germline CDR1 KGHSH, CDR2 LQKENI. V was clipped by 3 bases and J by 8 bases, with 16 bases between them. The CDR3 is CASSPRAAEVEKLFF. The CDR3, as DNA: TGTGCCAGCTCACCTCGCGCTGCGGAGGTGGAAAAACTGTTTTTT.

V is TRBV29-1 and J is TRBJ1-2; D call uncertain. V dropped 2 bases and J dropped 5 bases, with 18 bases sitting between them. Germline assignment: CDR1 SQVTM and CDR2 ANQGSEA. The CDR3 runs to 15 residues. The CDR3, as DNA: TGCAGCGTTGAAATTGGAGATCCAAAGCATTATGGCTACACCTTC. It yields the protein CSVEIGDPKHYGYTF.

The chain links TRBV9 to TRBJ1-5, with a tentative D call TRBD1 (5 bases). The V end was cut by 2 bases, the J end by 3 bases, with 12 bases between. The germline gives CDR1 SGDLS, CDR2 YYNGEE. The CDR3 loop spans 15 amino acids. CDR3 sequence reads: CASSVEGITNQPQHF. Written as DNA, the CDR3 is TGTGCCAGCAGCGTGGAGGGGATTACCAATCAGCCCCAGCATTTT.

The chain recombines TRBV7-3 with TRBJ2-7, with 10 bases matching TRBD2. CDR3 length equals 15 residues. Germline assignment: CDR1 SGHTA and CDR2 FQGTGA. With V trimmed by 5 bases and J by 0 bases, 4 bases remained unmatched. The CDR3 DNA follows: TGTGCCAGCAGCACCCTAGCGGGGGACTCCTACGAGCAGTACTTC. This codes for CASSTLAGDSYEQYF.

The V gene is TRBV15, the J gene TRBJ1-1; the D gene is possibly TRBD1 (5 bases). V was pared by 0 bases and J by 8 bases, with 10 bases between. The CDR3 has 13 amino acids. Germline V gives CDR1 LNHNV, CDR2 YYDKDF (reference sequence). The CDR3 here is CATSRDWNREAFF. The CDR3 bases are TGTGCCACCAGCAGAGATTGGAACAGGGAAGCTTTCTTT.

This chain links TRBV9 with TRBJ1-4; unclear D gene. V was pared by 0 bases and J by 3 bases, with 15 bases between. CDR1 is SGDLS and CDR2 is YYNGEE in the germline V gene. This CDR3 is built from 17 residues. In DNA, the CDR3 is TGTGCCAGCAGCGTAGGGGCGACGGCTTCCTCTAATGAAAAACTGTTTTTT. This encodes CASSVGATASSNEKLFF.

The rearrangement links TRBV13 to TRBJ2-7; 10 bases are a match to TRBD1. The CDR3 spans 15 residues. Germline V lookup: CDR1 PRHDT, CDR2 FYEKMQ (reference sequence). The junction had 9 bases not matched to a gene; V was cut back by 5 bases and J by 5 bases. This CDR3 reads CASSPRDRGGNEQYF. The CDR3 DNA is TGTGCCAGCAGCCCCCGGGACAGGGGAGGGAACGAGCAGTACTTC.